The 22 T cell receptor beta chains in this list originate from one sample, sequenced in a study of CD8 T cells in ankylosing spondylitis. TCRdb reprocessed the 5' RACE reads via MiXCR and lists one record per CDR3 protein. This table has about 360,000 distinct CDR3 sequences, approximately 22% appearing once. Sequenced sample: blood, either unsorted or a sorted T cell fraction (not recorded which). These receptors all stem from a male donor with ankylosing spondylitis or in good health (not recorded which).

The chain is built from TRBV11-2 and TRBJ2-2; D not resolved. The CDR3 has 13 residues. Germline loops: CDR1 SGHAT, CDR2 FQNNGV. Trimming removed 5 bases from V and 4 bases from J, with 8 bases in between. The DNA of the CDR3 is TGTGCCAGCAGCCCGGGCAGCACCGGGGAGCTGTTTTTT. Translated: CASSPGSTGELFF.

The chain employs TRBV6-6 and TRBJ2-2; D is unclear. The CDR3 is 12 amino acids. The V and J ends lost 7 bases and 6 bases respectively, with 9 bases between them. Germline CDR1 is MNHNY and CDR2 is SVGAGI (reference sequence). CDR3 coding DNA: TGTGCCAGCATTCGTGGTGCCGGGGAGCTGTTTTTT. This translates into CASIRGAGELFF.

J is TRBJ2-7 and V is TRBV5-6; 7 nucleotides agree with TRBD2. CDR3 size: 16 residues. Germline V lookup: CDR1 SGHDT, CDR2 YYEEEE. V lost 6 bases, J lost 3 bases, and 15 bases stayed unmatched. The CDR3, as DNA: TGTGCCAGCACCCCGGGCGACAGCGGGAACCTCTACGAGCAGTACTTC. Translated: CASTPGDSGNLYEQYF.

This clonotype was counted only a few times. At one end, the junction sequence differs from germline, possibly due to a read error. The chain employs TRBV20-1 and TRBJ2-1; 9 bases match TRBD1. Germline V gene data show CDR1 as DFQATT and CDR2 as SNEGSKA (reference sequence). The CDR3 length is 13 residues. The CDR3 here is CCARRTGENEQFF. In DNA form, the CDR3 reads TGCTGTGCTAGACGGACAGGGGAGAATGAGCAGTTCTTC.

Ten or more counts support this clonotype. This chain connects TRBV20-1 to TRBJ2-7; D remains unclear. V was shortened by 3 bases and J by 4 bases, with 7 bases between the two germline ends. Germline V gives CDR1 DFQATT, CDR2 SNEGSKA (reference sequence). The CDR3 spans 11 residues. The CDR3 loop reads CSASDTYEQYF. The CDR3 DNA is TGCAGTGCTAGCGACACTTACGAGCAGTACTTC.

The rearrangement links TRBV29-1 to TRBJ2-1; TRBD2 is a possible D gene (6 bases). Trimming shortened V by 1 base and J by 7 bases, and 11 bases separated the two germline ends. The CDR3 spans 13 residues. The V gene's germline CDR1 is SQVTM and CDR2 ANQGSEA. DNA of the CDR3: TGCAGCGTTGAAGGGGGGGTTTCGAATGAGCAGTTCTTC. Translated: CSVEGGVSNEQFF.

In nucleotides, the CDR3 is TGTGCCAGCAGTTTCCAGGGGGCGCATCAGCCCCAGCATTTT. It codes for CASSFQGAHQPQHF. The V call is TRBV27, the J call TRBJ1-5, with 8 bases matching TRBD1. The V segment lost 3 bases and the J segment 5 bases; nucleotides outside the gene matches: 3. Looked up from germline, CDR1 is MNHEY and CDR2 is SMNVEV (reference sequence). CDR3 size: 14 residues.

This clonotype has just a few counts. The CDR3 DNA is TGTGCCACCAGTGATCCCACGGACCCGACTAATTACAATGAGCAGTTCTTC. Translation gives CATSDPTDPTNYNEQFF. This rearrangement joins TRBV24-1 to TRBJ2-1; tentative D call: TRBD2 (5 bases). The germline V and J ends were trimmed by 3 bases and 4 bases, with 18 bases remaining between them. Germline assignment: CDR1 KGHDR and CDR2 SFDVKD. The CDR3 loop spans 17 amino acids.

The chain joins TRBV29-1 to TRBJ1-1; no clear D gene. This CDR3 is 11 amino acids long. Germline CDR1 is SQVTM and CDR2 is ANQGSEA. Trimming took off 6 bases at V and 0 bases at J, with 5 bases between the two ends. The CDR3 sequence: CSVVMNTEAFF. In DNA form, the CDR3 reads TGCAGCGTCGTCATGAACACTGAAGCTTTCTTT. The full variable domain, in which reference TRBV29-1 and TRBJ1-1 provide the parts outside the CDR3, is SAVISQKPSRDICQRGTSLTIQCQVDSQVTMMFWYRQQPGQSLTLIATANQGSEATYESGFVIDKFPISRPNLTFSTLTVSNMSPEDSSIYLCSVVMNTEAFFGQGTRLTVV.

The chain combines TRBV12-3 or TRBV12-4 with TRBJ2-4, with D possibly matching TRBD1 (6 bases). The CDR3 consists of 13 residues. The V gene lost 6 bases and the J gene lost 6 bases, with 12 bases spanning the gap. The CDR3 here is CASRLTGLNIQYF. The CDR3 DNA is TGTGCCAGCAGATTGACAGGCTTAAACATTCAGTACTTC.

This rearrangement joins TRBV7-9 to TRBJ2-3, with D possibly TRBD2 on 5 matching bases. Trimming pared 3 bases from V and 6 bases from J, leaving 13 bases between. From germline, CDR1 is SEHNR and CDR2 FQNEAQ (reference sequence). The CDR3 contains 14 residues. The CDR3 is CASSFGGTDDTQYF. CDR3 bases: TGTGCCAGCAGCTTCGGAGGTACGGATGATACGCAGTATTTT.

This clonotype has only a few counts. The chain is built from TRBV12-3 or TRBV12-4 and TRBJ2-2; possible D gene TRBD1, 6 bases. The CDR3 sequence is 14 residues long. V lost 6 bases, J lost 5 bases, and 13 bases lay in between. As DNA, the CDR3 is TGTGCCAGCAGCCCGGGACACCTAACCGGGGAGCTGTTTTTT. Residues: CASSPGHLTGELFF.

V is TRBV24-1 and J is TRBJ2-1; 9 bases map to TRBD2. Germline V gene data show CDR1 as KGHDR and CDR2 as SFDVKD. The CDR3 is 15 residues long. Losses at the gene ends were 3 bases for V and 5 bases for J; bases not matched to a gene: 4. The CDR3: CATSDAGLANNEQFF. CDR3 coding DNA: TGTGCCACCAGTGATGCGGGACTAGCAAACAATGAGCAGTTCTTC.

Only a few counts were recorded for this clonotype. This sequence joins TRBV19 and TRBJ2-3; the D is unclear. This CDR3 is 11 amino acids long. From germline, CDR1 is LNHDA and CDR2 SQIVND (reference sequence). Deletions cut 3 bases from V and 5 bases from J, with 3 bases between. CDR3 DNA: TGTGCCAGTAGTATTCGAGATACGCAGTATTTT. It yields the protein CASSIRDTQYF.

J is TRBJ1-5 and V is TRBV7-8, with D unresolved. The CDR3 consists of 13 residues. The V gene's germline CDR1 is SGHVS and CDR2 FQNEAQ. With 5 bases removed from V and 10 bases from J, the gap between germline ends came to 15 bases. The CDR3 DNA reads TGTGCCAGCAGCCCTCGATCCGTCCAACCCCAGCATTTT. Translated, it gives CASSPRSVQPQHF.

DNA for the CDR3: TGCGCCAGCACCCCGGGACAGGGGATAAGGGAGACCCAGTACTTC. Its translation is CASTPGQGIRETQYF. The rearrangement uses TRBV5-1 and TRBJ2-5; 10 bases line up with TRBD1. Germline lookup yields CDR1 SGHRS and CDR2 YFSETQ. Trimming cost V 6 bases and J 5 bases; bases outside gene matches: 10. The CDR3 contains 15 residues.

This chain uses TRBV20-1 with TRBJ2-5, with 14 bases that match TRBD2. The CDR3 loop spans 15 amino acids. Germline lookup yields CDR1 DFQATT and CDR2 SNEGSKA (reference sequence). Trimming cost V 5 bases and J 2 bases; bases outside gene matches: 4. The chain's CDR3 is CSARRLAGGQETQYF. CDR3 sequence (DNA): TGCAGTGCTCGAAGACTAGCGGGGGGGCAAGAGACCCAGTACTTC.

This chain uses TRBV11-2 with TRBJ2-7, with 11 bases matching TRBD2. This CDR3 is 18 amino acids long. Looked up from germline, CDR1 is SGHAT and CDR2 is FQNNGV. J lost 5 bases, V lost 6 bases, and 18 bases had no gene match. The chain's CDR3 is CASRPKPSGGPATDEQYF. The DNA of the CDR3 is TGTGCCAGCAGACCAAAACCTAGCGGGGGGCCCGCAACAGACGAGCAGTACTTC.

The chain carries TRBV6-1 and TRBJ2-5; the match to TRBD1 covers 7 bases. This CDR3 region has 15 residues. After removal of 6 bases from V and 5 bases from J, the junction contained 12 bases not matched to a gene. The V gene's germline CDR1 is MNHNS and CDR2 SASEGT. In DNA form, the CDR3 reads TGTGCCAGCAGCAACGACAGGGAGATCGTTGAGACCCAGTACTTC. This codes for CASSNDREIVETQYF.

Only a few counts were recorded for this clonotype. The chain is built from TRBV4-2 and TRBJ2-7; D is undetermined. The V end lost 0 bases, the J end lost 2 bases, and 8 bases lay between the germline ends. Germline V gene lookup returns CDR1 LGHNA and CDR2 YNFKEQ. This CDR3 is 14 amino acids long. CDR3 DNA sequence: TGTGCCAGCAGCCAAGAGGGAACTACCTACGAGCAGTACTTC. Its protein is CASSQEGTTYEQYF.

This clonotype was seen more than once but under ten times. V is TRBV15 and J is TRBJ2-3; D possibly uses TRBD1 or TRBD2 (6 bases each). This CDR3 is 14 amino acids long. Germline V gene data show CDR1 as LNHNV and CDR2 as YYDKDF (reference sequence). V lost 3 bases and J lost 4, with 11 bases in between. CDR3 residues: CATSSGGGADTQYF. CDR3 DNA: TGTGCCACCAGCAGCGGGGGCGGGGCAGATACGCAGTATTTT.

The J gene is TRBJ2-1, the V gene TRBV4-1; possibly TRBD1 for D (5 bases). Germline CDR1 MGHRA, CDR2 YSYEKL. The length of the CDR3 is 12 residues. Deletions cut 1 base from V and 8 bases from J, with 6 bases between. In DNA form, the CDR3 reads TGCGCCAGCAGCCAAGGGGGCCATGAGCAGTTCTTC. Encoded protein: CASSQGGHEQFF.